The 7 T cell receptor beta chains given below trace back to one sample, sequenced in a study of T cell responses to AZD1222 COVID-19 vaccine. TCRdb's copy holds only in-frame clones and misses some; the assay was immunoSEQ multiplex PCR. The sample carries about 120,000 clones, around nine tenths recorded once. The sample consisted of peripheral blood, taken on day 0 of MenACWY control vaccination. These receptor sequences come from an adult in good health.

The J gene is TRBJ1-5, the V gene TRBV12-3 or TRBV12-4, with D possibly being TRBD1 (5 bases). The CDR3 is 13 amino acids. V dropped 8 bases and J dropped 4 bases, with 12 bases sitting between them. In nucleotides, the CDR3 is TGTGCCAGCGGCAGGGATCGGAATCAGCCCCAGCATTTT. Protein: CASGRDRNQPQHF.

The J gene is TRBJ2-1, the V gene TRBV11-2; 7 positions agree with TRBD2. After removal of 3 bases from V and 1 base from J, the junction contained 3 bases not matched to a gene. The CDR3 is 15 residues long. The germline gives CDR1 SGHAT, CDR2 FQNNGV. The DNA for the CDR3 is TGTGCCAGCAGCTTCGCTAGCGGTTCCTACAATGAGCAGTTCTTC. Residues: CASSFASGSYNEQFF.

The rearrangement joins TRBV7-9 to TRBJ2-3, with a possible D match to TRBD1 (5 bases). The CDR3 is 16 amino acids. The V end lost 1 base, the J end lost 3 bases, and 14 bases lay between the germline ends. CDR1 and CDR2 (germline): SEHNR, FQNEAQ (reference sequence). CDR3 in DNA: TGTGCCAGCAGCTTAGTATCGGCAGGGCGTACAGATACGCAGTATTTT. It encodes CASSLVSAGRTDTQYF. Combining the CDR3 with reference TRBV7-9 and TRBJ2-3 gives the whole variable domain DTGVSQNPRHKITKRGQNVTFRCDPISEHNRLYWYRQTLGQGPEFLTYFQNEAQLEKSRLLSDRFSAERPKGSFSTLEIQRTEQGDSAMYLCASSLVSAGRTDTQYFGPGTRLTVL.

The J gene is TRBJ1-1, the V gene TRBV7-9; D possibly corresponds to TRBD1 (5 bases). The V gene's germline CDR1 is SEHNR and CDR2 FQNEAQ (reference sequence). The CDR3 is made up of 14 amino acids. The V gene lost 7 bases and the J gene lost 1 base, with 13 bases spanning the gap. CDR3 protein: CASKSGLKNTEAFF. The DNA of the CDR3 is TGTGCCAGCAAATCAGGGCTAAAGAACACTGAAGCTTTCTTT.

The chain joins TRBV3-1 (or the pseudogene TRBV3-2) to TRBJ1-2, with D hard to call. The V end was cut by 0 bases, the J end by 4 bases, with 12 bases between. CDR1 and CDR2 (germline): LGHDT, YNNKEL (reference sequence). This CDR3 contains 15 residues. The CDR3 loop reads CASSQDRKVPYGYTF. In nucleotides, the CDR3 is TGTGCCAGCAGCCAAGATCGAAAAGTCCCCTATGGCTACACCTTC.

The chain is built from TRBV6-4 and TRBJ2-1, with D possibly being TRBD1 or TRBD2 (6 bases each). The germline gives CDR1 MRHNA, CDR2 SNTAGT. CDR3 length: 15 amino acids. The V and J ends lost 4 bases and 8 bases respectively, with 18 bases between them. The CDR3 DNA is TGTGCCAGCAGTGTCTCCCCGGGGGCGCAGTATGAGCAGTTCTTC. Its translation is CASSVSPGAQYEQFF.

This chain links TRBV4-1 with TRBJ1-2, with a weak D call TRBD1 (6 bases). The germline V and J ends were trimmed by 0 bases and 4 bases, with 15 bases remaining between them. CDR1 is MGHRA, CDR2 YSYEKL, per germline. The CDR3 loop spans 16 amino acids. CDR3 sequence reads: CASSQELQGRGYGYTF. CDR3 sequence (DNA): TGCGCCAGCAGCCAAGAATTACAGGGCAGGGGCTATGGCTACACCTTC.